This T cell receptor (beta chain) was sequenced in a study of beta chain features in type 1 diabetes. The isolated RNA, all of it, was reverse transcribed, so expressed TCRB transcripts were what got sequenced. TCRdb's table, derived via immunoSEQ multiplex PCR, lists solely in-frame clones and lacks some. The sample includes 400,000 or so clones, roughly 12% of them seen just once. Broader study findings: All four CD4+ subsets of Type 1 diabetes patients contained TCRB CDR3s that were moderately but significantly shorter. These data did not resolve whether HLA type affects TCRB rearrangement.

This clone was observed a handful of times. Its antigen is not identified. The sequencing sample was made of naive CD4+ T cells from blood. This clonotype was sampled from a woman between 18 and 29 years old with type 1 diabetes.

The CDR3 spells CASSPLAGGHGQYF. In DNA, the CDR3 is TGTGCCAGCAGTCCTCTAGCGGGAGGGCATGGGCAGTACTTC. The chain uses TRBV28 and TRBJ2-7; 12 nucleotides match TRBD2. The CDR3 is 14 amino acids. Germline values: CDR1 MDHEN, CDR2 SYDVKM. V was pared by 5 bases and J by 9 bases, with 8 bases of the junction left unmatched.